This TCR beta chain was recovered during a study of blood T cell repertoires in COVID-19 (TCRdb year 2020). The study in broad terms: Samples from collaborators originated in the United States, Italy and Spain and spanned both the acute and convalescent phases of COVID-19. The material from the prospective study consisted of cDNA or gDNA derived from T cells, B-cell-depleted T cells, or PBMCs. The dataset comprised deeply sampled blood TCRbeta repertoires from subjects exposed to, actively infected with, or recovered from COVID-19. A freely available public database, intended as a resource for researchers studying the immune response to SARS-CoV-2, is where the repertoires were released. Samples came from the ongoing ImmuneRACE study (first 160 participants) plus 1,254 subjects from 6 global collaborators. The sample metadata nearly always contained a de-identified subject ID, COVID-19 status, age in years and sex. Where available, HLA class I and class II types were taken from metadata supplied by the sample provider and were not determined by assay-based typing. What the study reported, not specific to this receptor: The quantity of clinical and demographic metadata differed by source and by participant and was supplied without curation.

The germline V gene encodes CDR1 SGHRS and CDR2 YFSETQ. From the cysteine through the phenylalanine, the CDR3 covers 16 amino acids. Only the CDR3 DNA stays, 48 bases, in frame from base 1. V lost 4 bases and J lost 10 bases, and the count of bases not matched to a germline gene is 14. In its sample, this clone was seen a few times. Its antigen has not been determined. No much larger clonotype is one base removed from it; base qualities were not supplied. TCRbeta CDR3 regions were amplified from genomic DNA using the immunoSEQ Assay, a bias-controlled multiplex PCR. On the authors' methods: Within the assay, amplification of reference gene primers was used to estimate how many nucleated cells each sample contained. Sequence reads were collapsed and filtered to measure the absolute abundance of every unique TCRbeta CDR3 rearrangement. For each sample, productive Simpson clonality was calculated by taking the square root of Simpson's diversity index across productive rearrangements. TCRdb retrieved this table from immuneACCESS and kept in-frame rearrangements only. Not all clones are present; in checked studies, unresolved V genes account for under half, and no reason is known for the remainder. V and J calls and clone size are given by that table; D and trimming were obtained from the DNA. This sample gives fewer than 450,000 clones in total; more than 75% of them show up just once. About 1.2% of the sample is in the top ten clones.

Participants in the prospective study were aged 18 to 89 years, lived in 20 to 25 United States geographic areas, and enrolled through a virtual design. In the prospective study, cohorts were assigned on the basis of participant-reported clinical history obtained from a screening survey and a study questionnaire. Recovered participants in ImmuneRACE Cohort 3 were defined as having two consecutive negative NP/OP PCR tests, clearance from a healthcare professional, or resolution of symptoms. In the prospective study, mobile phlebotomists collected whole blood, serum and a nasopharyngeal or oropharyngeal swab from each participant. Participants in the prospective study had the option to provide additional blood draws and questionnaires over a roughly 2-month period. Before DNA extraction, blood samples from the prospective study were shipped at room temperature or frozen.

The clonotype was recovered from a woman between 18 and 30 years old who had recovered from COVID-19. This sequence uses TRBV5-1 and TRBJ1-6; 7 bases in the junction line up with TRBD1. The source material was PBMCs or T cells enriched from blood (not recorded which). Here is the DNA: TGCGCCAGCAGCGTACCCGACAGGGATATAAACTCACCCCTCCACTTT. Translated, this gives CASSVPDRDINSPLHF.